The clone carrying this TCR beta chain was seen many times. Losses at the gene ends were 5 bases for V and 9 bases for J; bases not matched to a gene: 16. CDR3 length: 16 residues. CDR1 and CDR2 from the germline V gene are MDHEN and SYDVKM. The sample originates from a study of regulatory T cells in long-lasting Graves disease. Specified time point: newly diagnosed GD, antithyroid drugs for less than 3 months. PBMCs provided the RNA from which the TCR library was made. Researchers made TCR beta libraries by using iRepertoire HTBI primers and running Arm-PCR on CDR3 regions. Each CDR3 protein gets one entry after TCRdb re-called the multiplex PCR reads with MiXCR. The table has fewer than 450,000 distinct CDR3 sequences, over 12% seen once. These same data were also listed under a study on T cells in Graves' hyperthyroidism and ophthalmopathy. That report notes: Most expanded thyroid clonotypes above 0.001 recurred in blood.

This chain uses TRBV28 with TRBJ1-5; 7 bases are shared with TRBD1. This clonotype was sampled from a middle-aged woman with Graves disease. The starting material was peripheral blood mononuclear cells (PBMCs), obtained at new diagnosis, from a patient treated with antithyroid drugs. As DNA, the CDR3 is TGTGCCAGCAGTGCTCCGGGACAGCGTCCCGTAGGGCCCCAGCATTTT. Translating gives CASSAPGQRPVGPQHF.